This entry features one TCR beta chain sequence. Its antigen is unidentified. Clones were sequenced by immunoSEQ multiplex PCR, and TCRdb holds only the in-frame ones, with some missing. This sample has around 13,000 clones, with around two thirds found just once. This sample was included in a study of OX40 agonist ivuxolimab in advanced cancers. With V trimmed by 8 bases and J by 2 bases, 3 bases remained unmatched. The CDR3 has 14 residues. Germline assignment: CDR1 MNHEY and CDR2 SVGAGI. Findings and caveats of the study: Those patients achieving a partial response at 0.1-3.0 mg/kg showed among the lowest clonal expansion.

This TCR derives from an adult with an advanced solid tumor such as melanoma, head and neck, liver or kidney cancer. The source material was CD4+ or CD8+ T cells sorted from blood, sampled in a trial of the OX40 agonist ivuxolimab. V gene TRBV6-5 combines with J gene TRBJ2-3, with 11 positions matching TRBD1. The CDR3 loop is CASGQGANTDTQYF. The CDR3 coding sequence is TGTGCCAGCGGACAGGGGGCTAACACAGATACGCAGTATTTT.